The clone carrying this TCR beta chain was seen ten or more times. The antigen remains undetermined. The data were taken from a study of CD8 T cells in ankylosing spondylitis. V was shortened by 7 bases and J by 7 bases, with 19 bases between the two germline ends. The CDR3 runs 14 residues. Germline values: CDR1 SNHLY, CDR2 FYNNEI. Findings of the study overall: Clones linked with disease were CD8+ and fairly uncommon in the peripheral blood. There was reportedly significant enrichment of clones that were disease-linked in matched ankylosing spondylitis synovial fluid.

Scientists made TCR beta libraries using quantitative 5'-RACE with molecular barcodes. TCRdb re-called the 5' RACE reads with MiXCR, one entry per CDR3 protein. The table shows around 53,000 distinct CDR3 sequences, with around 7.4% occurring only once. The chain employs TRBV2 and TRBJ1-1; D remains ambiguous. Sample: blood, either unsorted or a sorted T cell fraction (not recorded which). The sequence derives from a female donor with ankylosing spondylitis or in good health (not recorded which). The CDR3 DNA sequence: TGTGCCAGCACGTCGGAAGGGTTGCGTAATGAAGCTTTCTTT. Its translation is CASTSEGLRNEAFF.